Shown below are 27 T cell receptor beta chains from a single sample sequenced in a study of blood T cell repertoires in COVID-19. Using immunoSEQ multiplex PCR, the repertoire was profiled, and TCRdb retains in-frame clones only, with some absent. Among 140,000 to 150,000 clones listed, more than 60% were seen once. Sequencing was carried out using peripheral blood. These receptors were taken from a woman aged 55-70 years with acute or convalescent COVID-19.

This clone came up once. The chain combines TRBV19 with TRBJ2-1; D perhaps matches TRBD1 (6 bases). CDR1 and CDR2 (germline): LNHDA, SQIVND (reference sequence). There are 13 residues in the CDR3. The V gene lost 3 bases and the J gene lost 7 bases, with 10 bases spanning the gap. The chain's CDR3 is CASSIGQKNEQFF. The CDR3 coding sequence is TGTGCCAGTAGTATCGGACAGAAGAATGAGCAGTTCTTC.

The genes are TRBV7-6 and TRBJ2-1, with 12 bases fitting TRBD2. Losses at the gene ends were 2 bases for V and 8 bases for J; bases not matched to a gene: 4. The CDR3 sequence is 15 residues long. CDR1 SGHVS and CDR2 FNYEAQ come from the germline V gene. The CDR3 DNA reads TGTGCCAGCAGCTTAAGACTAGCGGGAGAGGATGAGCAGTTCTTC. It specifies CASSLRLAGEDEQFF.

V usage is TRBV27 and J usage is TRBJ2-7; no reliable D call. Germline values: CDR1 MNHEY, CDR2 SMNVEV (reference sequence). V lost 5 bases and J 3 bases, leaving 17 bases between the germline ends. The CDR3 covers 15 residues. The CDR3 DNA follows: TGTGCCAGCAGTCCTGGGTACAGTAACCACTACGAGCAGTACTTC. This codes for CASSPGYSNHYEQYF.

The rearrangement uses TRBV7-3 and TRBJ1-3; 12 bases fit TRBD1. The CDR3 consists of 12 residues. CDR1 is SGHTA and CDR2 is FQGTGA in the germline V gene. The CDR3 DNA reads as TGTGGGGACAGGGGGCTTGGAAACACCATATATTTT. Encoded protein: CGDRGLGNTIYF.

V gene TRBV7-8 combines with J gene TRBJ2-2; 7 bases map to TRBD1. Germline CDR1 SGHVS, CDR2 FQNEAQ. V lost 7 bases to trimming and J lost 6 bases; unmatched junction nucleotides: 8. This CDR3 comprises 14 residues. Here the CDR3 reads CASNGLGQAGELFF. The CDR3 DNA reads as TGTGCCAGCAACGGCCTAGGACAGGCCGGGGAGCTGTTTTTT.

This clone was observed a handful of times. At the DNA level, this CDR3 is encoded by other sequences in the same sample as well. V usage is TRBV5-1 and J usage is TRBJ2-5, with 8 nucleotides matching TRBD2. In germline, CDR1 is SGHRS, CDR2 YFSETQ. The CDR3 covers 15 residues. V gave up 0 bases and J gave up 4 bases; unmatched junction bases: 5. The CDR3 sequence: CASSLAGGPGETQYF. The CDR3 bases are TGCGCCAGCAGCTTGGCGGGAGGGCCCGGAGAGACCCAGTACTTC.

This clone was seen a single time. The chain links TRBV7-9 to TRBJ2-1; 9 bases agree with TRBD1. The germline gives CDR1 SEHNR, CDR2 FQNEAQ (reference sequence). The CDR3 covers 16 residues. The ends lost 5 bases at V and 3 bases at J; junction bases unmatched: 8. The CDR3 coding sequence is TGTGCCAGCAGCCCCGACAGGGGGAACCACTACAATGAGCAGTTCTTC. The encoded protein is CASSPDRGNHYNEQFF.

V gene TRBV10-1 combines with J gene TRBJ2-1, with D possibly being TRBD2 (5 bases). The germline CDR1 and CDR2 sequences are WNHNN and SYGVQD (reference sequence). The length of the CDR3 is 15 residues. The ends were cut back, 6 bases at V and 4 bases at J, with 16 bases in the middle. This CDR3 is CASSGLATLYNEQFF. DNA for the CDR3: TGCGCCAGCAGCGGACTCGCCACCCTATACAATGAGCAGTTCTTC.

V is TRBV2 and J is TRBJ2-5, with a weak D call TRBD1 (6 bases). V shed 4 bases and J shed 8 bases, with 17 bases lying between them. The CDR3 contains 14 residues. Germline V gene data show CDR1 as SNHLY and CDR2 as FYNNEI. CDR3 in DNA: TGTGCCAGCAGTGTAAGGACAGACCGTGGCACCCAGTACTTC. Its protein is CASSVRTDRGTQYF.

This clone is a singleton in its sample. The rearrangement links TRBV6-6 to TRBJ2-2; TRBD2 aligns across 8 bases. There are 14 residues in the CDR3. CDR1 and CDR2 (germline): MNHNY, SVGAGI (reference sequence). V trimming: 6 bases; J trimming: 4 bases; junction bases outside the gene matches: 4. CDR3 sequence: CASRPGGPTGELFF. The CDR3 DNA reads TGTGCCAGCAGACCGGGAGGGCCCACCGGGGAGCTGTTTTTT.

The chain uses TRBV6-5 and TRBJ2-2; tentatively, D is TRBD1 (5 bases). This CDR3 comprises 12 residues. The germline CDR1 and CDR2 sequences are MNHEY and SVGAGI. The V end lost 10 bases, the J end lost 7 bases, and 13 bases lay between the germline ends. In nucleotides, the CDR3 is TGTGCCACTGGCCAGGGTGGCGGGGAGCTGTTTTTT. This translates into CATGQGGGELFF.

This clone came up once. This sequence joins TRBV5-1 and TRBJ2-7; TRBD2 agrees at 10 bases. This CDR3 region has 16 residues. The V and J ends lost 1 base and 4 bases, in that order; junction bases with no gene match: 8. Germline V lookup: CDR1 SGHRS, CDR2 YFSETQ. This CDR3 is CASSLLLAGATYEQYF. For the CDR3, the DNA is TGCGCCAGCAGCTTGCTCCTAGCGGGAGCCACATACGAGCAGTACTTC.

This clone was seen a few times. The chain employs TRBV30 and TRBJ2-7, with D possibly TRBD2 on 6 matching bases. V dropped 5 bases and J dropped 2 bases, with 16 bases sitting between them. Germline V CDR1 and CDR2: GTSNPN, SVGIG (reference sequence). This CDR3 comprises 14 residues. DNA for the CDR3: TGTGCCTGGGATCCGGGGACTGGCCCCTACGAGCAGTACTTC. Translated, it gives CAWDPGTGPYEQYF.

A single count supports this clone. J is TRBJ1-1 and V is TRBV25-1; D is uncertain. V was trimmed by 3 bases and J by 7 bases, leaving 15 bases between them. The germline CDR1 and CDR2 sequences are MGHDK and SYGVNS. This CDR3 is built from 14 residues. In nucleotides, the CDR3 is TGTGCCAGCAGTGAGCCGCGGGGTTACAATGAAGCTTTCTTT. It is translated as CASSEPRGYNEAFF.

This clone showed up just a few times. J is TRBJ2-3 and V is TRBV27, with 8 bases aligning to TRBD2. Germline values: CDR1 MNHEY, CDR2 SMNVEV (reference sequence). J was trimmed by 5 bases and V by 0 bases; bases with no gene match: 10. This CDR3 comprises 17 residues. CDR3 in DNA: TGTGCCAGCAGTTTATCGCCAGCGGGAGACGAGAAAGATACGCAGTATTTT. As protein: CASSLSPAGDEKDTQYF.

V gene TRBV28 combines with J gene TRBJ2-3, with D possibly being TRBD1 (6 bases). Germline V gene lookup returns CDR1 MDHEN and CDR2 SYDVKM. Trimming took 6 bases from V and 1 from J, leaving 17 bases between them. The CDR3 has 16 residues. The CDR3 nucleotides are TGTGCCAGCAGCTATTTTGGGGGCGCGGGCACAGATACGCAGTATTTT. Its protein product is CASSYFGGAGTDTQYF.

This clone turned up a few times. The CDR3 here is CASSISGSYGYTF. In nucleotides, the CDR3 is TGTGCCAGTAGTATTTCGGGGAGCTATGGCTACACCTTC. The chain joins TRBV19 to TRBJ1-2; no clear D gene. The length of the CDR3 is 13 residues. Per the germline V gene, CDR1 is LNHDA and CDR2 is SQIVND (reference sequence). V was pared by 3 bases and J by 4 bases, with 9 bases between.

This clone has at least ten counts. The V call is TRBV5-1, the J call TRBJ2-1, with 7 positions matching TRBD2. CDR3 length: 14 residues. From germline, CDR1 is SGHRS and CDR2 YFSETQ. Trimming removed 1 base from V and 8 bases from J; junction bases left unmatched: 6. The CDR3 sequence: CASSLRGSLHEQFF. The CDR3 region has the DNA TGCGCCAGCAGCTTGCGCGGGAGTCTCCATGAGCAGTTCTTC.

The chain uses TRBV7-8 and TRBJ2-7; 8 bases agree with TRBD2. V shed 0 bases and J 0 bases; nucleotides not matched to a gene: 4. Germline lookup yields CDR1 SGHVS and CDR2 FQNEAQ. The CDR3 runs 16 residues. The CDR3 loop reads CASSLAPSGSSYEQYF. The CDR3 coding sequence is TGTGCCAGCAGCTTAGCCCCCAGCGGGAGCTCCTACGAGCAGTACTTC.

V gene TRBV29-1 combines with J gene TRBJ1-1; the D gene is possibly TRBD1 (5 bases). V shed 3 bases and J shed 4 bases, with 9 bases lying between them. Germline CDR1 SQVTM, CDR2 ANQGSEA. The CDR3 length is 12 residues. CDR3 nucleotides: TGCAGCGTTGAGGCAGGGATCACTGAAGCTTTCTTT. Encoded protein: CSVEAGITEAFF.

To note about this clone: The junction departs from germline at one end; a sequencing error may be responsible. V is TRBV27 and J is TRBJ2-3; perhaps TRBD1 as D (6 bases). This CDR3 has 16 amino acids. Germline V gene sequence: CDR1 MNHEY, CDR2 SMNVEV (reference sequence). The CDR3 loop is CANSLMGATSTDTQYF. For the CDR3, the DNA is TGTGCCAACAGTTTAATGGGGGCGACTAGCACAGATACGCAGTATTTT.

The gene calls are TRBV24-1 and TRBJ2-2; 9 bases match TRBD1. CDR1 and CDR2 (germline): KGHDR, SFDVKD. The CDR3 contains 16 residues. V lost 4 bases and J lost 6; bases outside the gene matches: 8. The CDR3 sequence is CATSETGTGPSGELFF. The CDR3 DNA reads TGTGCCACCAGTGAGACCGGGACAGGGCCTTCCGGGGAGCTGTTTTTT.

CDR3 residues: CASSPLAGTYEQYF. CDR3 DNA: TGTGCCAGCTCACCCCTAGCGGGGACCTACGAGCAGTACTTC. The chain carries TRBV18 and TRBJ2-7; 9 nucleotides agree with TRBD2. Unmatched junction bases numbered 2, after V lost 3 bases and J lost 2 bases. The germline V gene encodes CDR1 KGHSH and CDR2 LQKENI. This CDR3 is 14 amino acids long.

The chain has TRBV6-1 and TRBJ1-2, with D maybe TRBD1 (6 bases). The CDR3 is made up of 16 amino acids. The germline V gene has CDR1 MNHNS and CDR2 SASEGT. The V gene lost 1 base and the J gene lost 2 bases, with 14 bases spanning the gap. CDR3 sequence: CASSEGGTPRNYGYTF. The CDR3 DNA follows: TGTGCCAGCAGTGAAGGGGGGACACCTAGGAACTATGGCTACACCTTC.

The chain combines TRBV18 with TRBJ2-7; D unclear. This CDR3 region has 13 residues. The V gene's germline CDR1 is KGHSH and CDR2 LQKENI. V shed 2 bases and J shed 0 bases, with 5 bases lying between them. The CDR3 is CASSPYSSYEQYF. The CDR3 coding sequence is TGTGCCAGCTCACCATACAGCTCCTACGAGCAGTACTTC.

The chain uses TRBV6-5 and TRBJ2-7; D remains ambiguous. Germline V CDR1 and CDR2: MNHEY, SVGAGI. The CDR3 spans 13 residues. Trimming took off 2 bases at V and 6 bases at J, with 11 bases between the two ends. The CDR3 is CASSYDGLSEQYF. In nucleotides, the CDR3 is TGTGCCAGCAGTTACGACGGGTTATCCGAGCAGTACTTC.

The chain has TRBV2 and TRBJ2-7, with 9 bases identical to TRBD1. V lost 0 bases, J lost 3 bases, and 9 bases stayed unmatched. Per germline, CDR1 SNHLY and CDR2 FYNNEI. The CDR3 runs to 17 residues. The CDR3 loop reads CASSEAGGTGINYEQYF. CDR3 sequence (DNA): TGTGCCAGCAGTGAAGCCGGCGGGACAGGGATTAACTACGAGCAGTACTTC.